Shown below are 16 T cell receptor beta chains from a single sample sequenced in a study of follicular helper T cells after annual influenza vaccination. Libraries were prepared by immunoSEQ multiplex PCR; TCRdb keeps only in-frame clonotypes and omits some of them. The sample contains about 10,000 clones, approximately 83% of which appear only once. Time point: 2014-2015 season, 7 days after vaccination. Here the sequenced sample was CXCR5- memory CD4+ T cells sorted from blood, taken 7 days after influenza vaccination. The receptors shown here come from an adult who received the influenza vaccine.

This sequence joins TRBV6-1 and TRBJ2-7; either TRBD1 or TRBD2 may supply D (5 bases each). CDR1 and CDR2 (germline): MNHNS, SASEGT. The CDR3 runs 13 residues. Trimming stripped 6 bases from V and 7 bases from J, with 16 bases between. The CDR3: CASRLGTAWEQYF. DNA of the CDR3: TGTGCCAGCAGGCTCGGGACCGCTTGGGAGCAGTACTTC.

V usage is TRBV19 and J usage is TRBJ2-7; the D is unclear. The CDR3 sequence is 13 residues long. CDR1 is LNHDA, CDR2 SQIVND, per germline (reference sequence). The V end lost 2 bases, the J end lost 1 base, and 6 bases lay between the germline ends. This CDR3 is CASSISRSYEQYF. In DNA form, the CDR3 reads TGTGCCAGTAGTATATCTCGTTCCTACGAGCAGTACTTC.

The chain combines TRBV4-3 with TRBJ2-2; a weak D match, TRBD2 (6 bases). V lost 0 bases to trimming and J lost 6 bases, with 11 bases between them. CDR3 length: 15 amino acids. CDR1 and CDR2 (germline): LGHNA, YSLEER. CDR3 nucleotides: TGCGCCAGCAGCCAAGAATTGGGGGAGGCCGGGGAGCTGTTTTTT. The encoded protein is CASSQELGEAGELFF.

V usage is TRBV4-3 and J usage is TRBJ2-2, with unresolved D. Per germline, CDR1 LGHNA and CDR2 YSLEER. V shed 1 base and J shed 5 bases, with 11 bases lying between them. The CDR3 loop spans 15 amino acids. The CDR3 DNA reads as TGCGCCAGCAGCCAAGGGGCCACCACAACCGGGGAGCTGTTTTTT. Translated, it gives CASSQGATTTGELFF.

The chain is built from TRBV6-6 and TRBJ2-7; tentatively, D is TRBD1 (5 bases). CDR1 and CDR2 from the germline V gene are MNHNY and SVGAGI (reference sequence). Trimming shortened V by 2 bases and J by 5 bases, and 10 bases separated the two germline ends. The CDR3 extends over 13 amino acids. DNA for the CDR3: TGTGCCAGCAGTTACCCGACCAGGGACGAGCAGTACTTC. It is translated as CASSYPTRDEQYF.

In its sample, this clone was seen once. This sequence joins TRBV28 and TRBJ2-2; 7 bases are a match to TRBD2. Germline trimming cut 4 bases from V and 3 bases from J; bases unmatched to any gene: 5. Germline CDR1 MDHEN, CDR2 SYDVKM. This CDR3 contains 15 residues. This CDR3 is CASSSAGEDTGELFF. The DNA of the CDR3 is TGTGCCAGCAGTTCGGCGGGAGAGGACACCGGGGAGCTGTTTTTT. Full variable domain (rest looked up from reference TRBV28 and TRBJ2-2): DVKVTQSSRYLVKRTGEKVFLECVQDMDHENMFWYRQDPGLGLRLIYFSYDVKMKEKGDIPEGYSVSREKKERFSLILESASTNQTSMYLCASSSAGEDTGELFFGEGSRLTVL.

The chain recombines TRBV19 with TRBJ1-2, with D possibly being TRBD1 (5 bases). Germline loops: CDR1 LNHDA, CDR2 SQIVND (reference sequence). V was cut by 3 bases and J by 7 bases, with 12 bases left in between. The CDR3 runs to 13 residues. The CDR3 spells CASSIRGLAGYTF. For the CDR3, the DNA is TGTGCCAGTAGTATCCGGGGGTTGGCTGGCTACACCTTC.

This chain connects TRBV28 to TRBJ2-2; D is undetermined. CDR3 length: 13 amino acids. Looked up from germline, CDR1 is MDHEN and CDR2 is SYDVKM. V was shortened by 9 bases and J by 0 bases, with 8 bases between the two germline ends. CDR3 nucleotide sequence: TGTGCCAGTTATGTTTCGAACACCGGGGAGCTGTTTTTT. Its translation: CASYVSNTGELFF. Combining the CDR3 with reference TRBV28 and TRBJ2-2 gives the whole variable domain DVKVTQSSRYLVKRTGEKVFLECVQDMDHENMFWYRQDPGLGLRLIYFSYDVKMKEKGDIPEGYSVSREKKERFSLILESASTNQTSMYLCASYVSNTGELFFGEGSRLTVL.

The CDR3 loop reads CASSLAGQSNQPQHF. The CDR3 coding sequence is TGTGCCAGCAGCTTAGCGGGACAGTCCAATCAGCCCCAGCATTTT. The V call is TRBV7-2, the J call TRBJ1-5; 7 positions agree with TRBD1. J gave up 3 bases and V 0 bases, and 2 bases lay outside the gene matches. The CDR3 has 15 residues. CDR1 is SGHTA, CDR2 FQGNSA, per germline. Full variable domain (remainder filled in from reference TRBV7-2 and TRBJ1-5): GAGVSQSPSNKVTEKGKDVELRCDPISGHTALYWYRQSLGQGLEFLIYFQGNSAPDKSGLPSDRFSAERTGGSVSTLTIQRTQQEDSAVYLCASSLAGQSNQPQHFGDGTRLSIL.

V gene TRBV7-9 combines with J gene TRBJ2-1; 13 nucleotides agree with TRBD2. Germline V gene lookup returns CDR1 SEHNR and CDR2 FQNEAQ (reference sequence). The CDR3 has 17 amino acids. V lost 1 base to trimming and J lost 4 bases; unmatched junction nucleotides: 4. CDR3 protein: CASSLGGTSGIYNEQFF. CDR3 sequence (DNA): TGTGCCAGCAGCTTAGGAGGGACTAGCGGGATATACAATGAGCAGTTCTTC.

CDR3 DNA sequence: TGTGCCAGTATTCCGGGACAGGGGCGTTTGACTGAAGCTTTCTTT. Encoded protein: CASIPGQGRLTEAFF. The chain joins TRBV2 to TRBJ1-1; 10 bases fit TRBD1. The CDR3 totals 15 residues. The germline V gene has CDR1 SNHLY and CDR2 FYNNEI. With V trimmed by 9 bases and J by 5 bases, 12 bases remained unmatched.

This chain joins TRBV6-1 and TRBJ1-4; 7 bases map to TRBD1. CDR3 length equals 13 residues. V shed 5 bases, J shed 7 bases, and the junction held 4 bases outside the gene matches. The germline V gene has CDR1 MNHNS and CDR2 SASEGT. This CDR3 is CASSRQGGEKLFF. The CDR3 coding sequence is TGTGCCAGCAGTCGGCAGGGGGGTGAAAAACTGTTTTTT.

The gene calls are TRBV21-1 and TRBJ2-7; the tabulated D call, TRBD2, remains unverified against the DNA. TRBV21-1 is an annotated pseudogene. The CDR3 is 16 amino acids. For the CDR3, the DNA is TGTGCCAGCACCAGGCGGCGGGAGGCACTCTCCTACGAGCAGTACTTC. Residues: CASTRRREALSYEQYF.

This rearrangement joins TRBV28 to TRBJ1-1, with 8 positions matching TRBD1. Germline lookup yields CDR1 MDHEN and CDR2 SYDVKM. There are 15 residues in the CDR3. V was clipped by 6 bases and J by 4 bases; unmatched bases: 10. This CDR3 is CASRKGRGQGTEAFF. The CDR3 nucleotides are TGTGCCAGCAGGAAAGGCAGGGGGCAGGGCACTGAAGCTTTCTTT.

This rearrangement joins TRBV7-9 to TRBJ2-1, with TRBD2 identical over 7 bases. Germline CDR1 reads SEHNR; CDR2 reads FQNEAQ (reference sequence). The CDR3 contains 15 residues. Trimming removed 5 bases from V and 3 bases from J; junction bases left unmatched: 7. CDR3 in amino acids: CASSRPGLSYNEQFF. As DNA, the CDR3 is TGTGCCAGCAGCCGGCCGGGACTAAGCTACAATGAGCAGTTCTTC.

CDR3 amino acids: CASSLAPVNEQFF. The CDR3, as DNA: TGTGCCAGCAGCTTAGCGCCGGTGAATGAGCAGTTCTTC. The chain joins TRBV7-2 to TRBJ2-1, with D unresolved. This CDR3 is built from 13 residues. V was trimmed by 0 bases and J by 7 bases, leaving 7 bases between them. Germline CDR1 and CDR2: SGHTA and FQGNSA.